This T cell receptor beta chain was documented in a study of T cells after yellow fever vaccination. For the study at large: For low cell numbers, libraries were made with SMART-Seq v4 Ultra Low Input. Study results and limitations: Secondary responses were weaker yet peaked faster, day 5 versus 15. Post-booster reappearance was seen for most primary-vaccination clones (96% CD4, around 90% CD8).

Universal primer sites and UMIs were introduced during 5'RACE template-switching synthesis of TCR cDNA. TCRdb reprocessed the 5' RACE reads via MiXCR and lists one record per CDR3 protein. This sample carries hundreds of thousands of distinct CDR3 sequences, around 4% of them seen once, and the ten largest clones take roughly a quarter. The V end lost 0 bases, the J end lost 6 bases, and 14 bases lay between the germline ends. The CDR3 totals 16 residues. The germline gives CDR1 MNHEY, CDR2 SVGAGI. This clonotype was seen more than once but under ten times. Its antigen is as yet unknown. This chain joins TRBV6-5 and TRBJ2-2; TRBD1 is a possible D gene (5 bases). This clonotype was sampled from a man aged 18 to 35 who received the YFV17D yellow fever vaccine. Sequencing used PBMCs, obtained on the day of the yellow fever booster vaccination. In nucleotides, the CDR3 is TGTGCCAGCAGTTACTCGCCAGGGTCGTTCTCCGGGGAGCTGTTTTTT. Its protein is CASSYSPGSFSGELFF.